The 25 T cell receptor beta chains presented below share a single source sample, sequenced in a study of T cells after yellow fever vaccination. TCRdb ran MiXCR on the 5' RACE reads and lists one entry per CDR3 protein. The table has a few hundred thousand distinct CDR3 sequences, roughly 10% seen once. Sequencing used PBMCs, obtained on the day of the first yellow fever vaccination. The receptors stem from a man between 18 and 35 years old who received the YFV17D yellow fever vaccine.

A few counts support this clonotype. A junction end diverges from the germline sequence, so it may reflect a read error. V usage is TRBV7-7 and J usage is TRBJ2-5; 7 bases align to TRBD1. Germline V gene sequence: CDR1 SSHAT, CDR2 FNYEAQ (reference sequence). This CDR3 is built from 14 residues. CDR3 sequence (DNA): TGTGCTAGCAGCCCCAACAGGGGCCAAGAGACCCAGTACTTC. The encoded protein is CASSPNRGQETQYF. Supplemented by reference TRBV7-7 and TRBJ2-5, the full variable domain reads GAGVSQSPRYKVTKRGQDVTLRCDPISSHATLYWYQQALGQGPEFLTYFNYEAQPDKSGLPSDRFSAERPEGSISTLTIQRTEQRDSAMYRCASSPNRGQETQYFGPGTRLLVL.

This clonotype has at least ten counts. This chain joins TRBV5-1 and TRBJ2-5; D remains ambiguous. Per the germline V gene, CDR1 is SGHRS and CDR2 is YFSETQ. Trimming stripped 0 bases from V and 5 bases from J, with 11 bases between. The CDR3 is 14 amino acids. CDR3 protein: CASSLDFLGETQYF. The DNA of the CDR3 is TGCGCCAGCAGCTTGGATTTCCTAGGGGAGACCCAGTACTTC.

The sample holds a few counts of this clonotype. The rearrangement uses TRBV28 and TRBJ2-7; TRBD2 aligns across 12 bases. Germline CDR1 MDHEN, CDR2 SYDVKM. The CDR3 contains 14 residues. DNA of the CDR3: TGCCGTACTAGCGGGGGGCTCAGCTCCTACGAGCAGTACGTC. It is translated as CRTSGGLSSYEQYV.

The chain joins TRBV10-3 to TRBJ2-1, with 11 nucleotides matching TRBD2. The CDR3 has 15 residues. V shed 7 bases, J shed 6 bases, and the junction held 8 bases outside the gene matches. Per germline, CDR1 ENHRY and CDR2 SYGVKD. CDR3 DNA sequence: TGTGCCATCAAAGATAGCGGGGGGGCTGGCAATGAGCAGTTCTTC. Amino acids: CAIKDSGGAGNEQFF.

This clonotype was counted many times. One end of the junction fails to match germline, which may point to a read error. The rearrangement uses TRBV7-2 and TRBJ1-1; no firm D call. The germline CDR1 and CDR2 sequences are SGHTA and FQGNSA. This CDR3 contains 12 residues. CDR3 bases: TGTGCCAGCAACTTACCGGCGCAAAGAGCTTTCTTT. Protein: CASNLPAQRAFF.

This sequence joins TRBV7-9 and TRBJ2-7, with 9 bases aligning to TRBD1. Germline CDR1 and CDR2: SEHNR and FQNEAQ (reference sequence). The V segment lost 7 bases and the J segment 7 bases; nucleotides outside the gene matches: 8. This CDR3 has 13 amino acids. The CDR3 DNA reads TGTGCCAGCAACCAGGGACAGGGTATTGAGCAGTACTTC. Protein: CASNQGQGIEQYF.

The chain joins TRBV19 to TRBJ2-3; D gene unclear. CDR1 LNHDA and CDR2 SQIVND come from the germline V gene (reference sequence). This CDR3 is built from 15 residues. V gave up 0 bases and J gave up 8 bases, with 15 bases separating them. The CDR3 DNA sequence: TGTGCCAGTAGTATAGAGCTTCTAGGGTCTTCTACGCAGTATTTT. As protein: CASSIELLGSSTQYF.

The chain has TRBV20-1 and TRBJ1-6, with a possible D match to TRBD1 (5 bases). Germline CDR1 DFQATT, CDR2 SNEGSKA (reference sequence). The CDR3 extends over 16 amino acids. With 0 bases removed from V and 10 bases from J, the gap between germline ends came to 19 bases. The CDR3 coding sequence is TGCAGTGCTAGAGAAACCCGCGACGGGGGAGGATCACCCCTCCACTTT. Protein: CSARETRDGGGSPLHF.

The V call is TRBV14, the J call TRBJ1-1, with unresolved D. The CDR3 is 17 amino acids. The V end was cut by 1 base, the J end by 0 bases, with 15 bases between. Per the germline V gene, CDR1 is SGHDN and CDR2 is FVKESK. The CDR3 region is CASSQGLGSSLNTEAFF. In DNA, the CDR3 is TGTGCCAGCAGCCAAGGACTGGGATCCTCTCTGAACACTGAAGCTTTCTTT.

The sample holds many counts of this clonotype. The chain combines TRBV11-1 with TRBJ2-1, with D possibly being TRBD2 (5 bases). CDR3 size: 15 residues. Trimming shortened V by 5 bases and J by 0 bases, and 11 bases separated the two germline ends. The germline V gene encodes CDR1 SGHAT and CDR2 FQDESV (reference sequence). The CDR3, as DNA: TGTGCCAGCAGCCCCCCCGGAGGCTCCTACAATGAGCAGTTCTTC. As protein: CASSPPGGSYNEQFF.

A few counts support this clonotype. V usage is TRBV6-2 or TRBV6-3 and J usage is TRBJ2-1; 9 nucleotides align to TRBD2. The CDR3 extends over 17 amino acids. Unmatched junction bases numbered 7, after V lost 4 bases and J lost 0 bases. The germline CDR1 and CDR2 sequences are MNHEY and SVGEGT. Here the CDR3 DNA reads TGTGCCAGCAGTTGCGAGCTAGCGGGACTCTCCTACAATGAGCAGTTCTTC. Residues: CASSCELAGLSYNEQFF.

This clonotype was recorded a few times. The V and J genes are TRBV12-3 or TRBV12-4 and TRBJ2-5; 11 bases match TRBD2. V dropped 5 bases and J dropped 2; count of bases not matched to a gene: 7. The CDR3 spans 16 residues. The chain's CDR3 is CASSTRLAGPQETQYF. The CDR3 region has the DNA TGTGCCAGCAGTACCCGACTAGCGGGACCGCAAGAGACCCAGTACTTC.

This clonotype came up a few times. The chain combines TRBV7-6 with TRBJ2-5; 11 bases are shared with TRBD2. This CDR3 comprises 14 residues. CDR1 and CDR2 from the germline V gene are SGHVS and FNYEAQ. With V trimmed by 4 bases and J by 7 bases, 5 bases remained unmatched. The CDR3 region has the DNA TGTGCCAGCAGCTCCACTAGCGGGGGCCTGACCCAGTACTTC. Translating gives CASSSTSGGLTQYF.

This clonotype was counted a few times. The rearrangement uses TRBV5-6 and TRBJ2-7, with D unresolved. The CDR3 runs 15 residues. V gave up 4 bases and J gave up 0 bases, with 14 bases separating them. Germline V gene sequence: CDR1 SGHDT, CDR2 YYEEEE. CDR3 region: CASSRTVGSSYEQYV. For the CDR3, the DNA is TGTGCCAGCAGCCGGACGGTCGGAAGCTCCTACGAGCAGTACGTC.

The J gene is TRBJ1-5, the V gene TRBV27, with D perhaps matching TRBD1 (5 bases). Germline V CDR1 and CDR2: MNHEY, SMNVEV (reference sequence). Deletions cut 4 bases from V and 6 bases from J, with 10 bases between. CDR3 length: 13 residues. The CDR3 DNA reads TGTGCCAGCAGTTCGCAGGGTACTCAGCCCCAGCATTTT. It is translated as CASSSQGTQPQHF.

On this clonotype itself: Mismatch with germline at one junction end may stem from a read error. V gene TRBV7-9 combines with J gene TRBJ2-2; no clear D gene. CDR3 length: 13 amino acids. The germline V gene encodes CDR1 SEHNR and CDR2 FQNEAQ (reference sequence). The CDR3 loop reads CAGSLGPSRELFF. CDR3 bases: TGTGCCGGCAGCTTAGGGCCCAGCAGGGAGCTGTTTTTT.

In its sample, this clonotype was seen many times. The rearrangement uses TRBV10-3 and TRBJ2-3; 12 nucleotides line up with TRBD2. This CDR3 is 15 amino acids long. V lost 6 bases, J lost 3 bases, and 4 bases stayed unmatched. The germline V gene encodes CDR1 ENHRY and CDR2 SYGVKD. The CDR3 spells CAISRLAGATDTQYF. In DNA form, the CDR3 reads TGTGCCATCAGCCGACTAGCGGGGGCGACAGATACGCAGTATTTT.

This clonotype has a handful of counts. The CDR3 loop reads CASSLATVFNSPLHF. DNA of the CDR3: TGTGCCAGCAGCTTAGCAACGGTGTTCAATTCACCCCTCCACTTT. V usage is TRBV7-6 and J usage is TRBJ1-6; D unclear. CDR1 and CDR2 (germline): SGHVS, FNYEAQ. Between the trimmed V and J ends, which lost 0 bases and 7 bases, there was a span of 10 bases. The CDR3 is 15 amino acids.

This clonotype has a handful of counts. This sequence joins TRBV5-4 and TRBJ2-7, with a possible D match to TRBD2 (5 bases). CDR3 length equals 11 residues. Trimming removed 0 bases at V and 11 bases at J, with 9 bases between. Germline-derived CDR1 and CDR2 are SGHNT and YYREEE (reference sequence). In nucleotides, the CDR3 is TGTGCCAGCAGCTTGGGCGGGCGAGAGTACTTC. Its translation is CASSLGGREYF.

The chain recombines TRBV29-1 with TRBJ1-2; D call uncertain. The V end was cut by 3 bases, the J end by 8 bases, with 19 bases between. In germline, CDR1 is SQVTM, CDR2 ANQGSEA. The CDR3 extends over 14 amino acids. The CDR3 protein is CSVDQAGVGYGYTF. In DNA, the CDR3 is TGCAGCGTTGATCAGGCCGGGGTTGGGTACGGCTACACCTTC.

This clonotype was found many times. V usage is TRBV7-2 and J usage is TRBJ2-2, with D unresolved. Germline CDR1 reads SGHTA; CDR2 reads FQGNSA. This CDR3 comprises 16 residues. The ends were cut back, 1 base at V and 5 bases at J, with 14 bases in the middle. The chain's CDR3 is CASSLGAGPSTGELFF. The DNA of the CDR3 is TGTGCCAGCAGCTTAGGTGCTGGACCGTCGACCGGGGAGCTGTTTTTT.

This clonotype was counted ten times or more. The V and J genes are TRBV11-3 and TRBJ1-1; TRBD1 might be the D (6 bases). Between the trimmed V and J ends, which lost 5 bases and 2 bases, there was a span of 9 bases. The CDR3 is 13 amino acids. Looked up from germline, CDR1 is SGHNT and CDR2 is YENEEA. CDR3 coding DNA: TGTGCCAGCAGCCTGGACAGTAACACTGAAGCTTTCTTT. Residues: CASSLDSNTEAFF.

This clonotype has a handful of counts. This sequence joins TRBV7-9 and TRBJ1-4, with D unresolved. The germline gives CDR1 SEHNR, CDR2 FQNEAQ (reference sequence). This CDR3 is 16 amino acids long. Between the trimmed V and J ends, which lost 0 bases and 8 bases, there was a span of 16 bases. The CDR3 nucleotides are TGTGCCAGCAGCTTAGCCCGGACCGACCTTAAAGAAAAACTGTTTTTT. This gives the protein CASSLARTDLKEKLFF.

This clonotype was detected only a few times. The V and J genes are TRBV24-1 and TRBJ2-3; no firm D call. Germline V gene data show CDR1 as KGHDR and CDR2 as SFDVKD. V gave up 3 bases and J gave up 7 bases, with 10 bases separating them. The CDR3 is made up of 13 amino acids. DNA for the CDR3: TGTGCCACCAGTGATCCGGTTGTGTATACGCAGTATTTT. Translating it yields CATSDPVVYTQYF.

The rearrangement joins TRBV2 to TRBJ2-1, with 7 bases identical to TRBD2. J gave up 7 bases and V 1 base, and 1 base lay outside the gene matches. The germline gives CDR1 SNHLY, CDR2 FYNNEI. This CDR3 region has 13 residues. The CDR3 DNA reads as TGTGCCAGCAGTGAAGAGCGGGGAAATGAGCAGTTCTTC. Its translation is CASSEERGNEQFF.